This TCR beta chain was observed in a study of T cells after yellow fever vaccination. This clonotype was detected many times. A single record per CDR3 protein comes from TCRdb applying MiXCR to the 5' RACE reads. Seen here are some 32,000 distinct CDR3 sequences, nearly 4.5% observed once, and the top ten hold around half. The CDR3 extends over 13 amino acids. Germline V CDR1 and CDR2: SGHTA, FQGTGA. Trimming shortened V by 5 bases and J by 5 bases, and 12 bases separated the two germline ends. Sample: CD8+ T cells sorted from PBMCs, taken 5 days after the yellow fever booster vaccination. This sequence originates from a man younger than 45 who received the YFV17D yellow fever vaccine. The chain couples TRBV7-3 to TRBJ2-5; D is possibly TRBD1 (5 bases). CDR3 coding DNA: TGTGCCAGCAGCCCCCAGGGCCCCGAGACCCAGTACTTC. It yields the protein CASSPQGPETQYF.